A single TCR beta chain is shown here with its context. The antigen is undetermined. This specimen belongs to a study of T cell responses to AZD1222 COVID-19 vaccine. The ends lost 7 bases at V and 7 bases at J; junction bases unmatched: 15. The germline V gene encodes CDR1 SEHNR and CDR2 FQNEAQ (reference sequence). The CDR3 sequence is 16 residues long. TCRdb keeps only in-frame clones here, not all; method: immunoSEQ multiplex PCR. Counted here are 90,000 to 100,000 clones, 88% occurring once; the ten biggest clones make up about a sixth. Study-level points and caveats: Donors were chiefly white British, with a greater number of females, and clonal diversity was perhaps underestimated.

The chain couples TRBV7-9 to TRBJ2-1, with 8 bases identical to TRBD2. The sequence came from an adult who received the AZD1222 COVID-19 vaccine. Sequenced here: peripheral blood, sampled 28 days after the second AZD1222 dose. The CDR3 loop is CASTSSVGTRRNEQFF. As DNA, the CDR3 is TGTGCCAGCACTAGTAGCGTAGGGACTAGACGTAATGAGCAGTTCTTC.